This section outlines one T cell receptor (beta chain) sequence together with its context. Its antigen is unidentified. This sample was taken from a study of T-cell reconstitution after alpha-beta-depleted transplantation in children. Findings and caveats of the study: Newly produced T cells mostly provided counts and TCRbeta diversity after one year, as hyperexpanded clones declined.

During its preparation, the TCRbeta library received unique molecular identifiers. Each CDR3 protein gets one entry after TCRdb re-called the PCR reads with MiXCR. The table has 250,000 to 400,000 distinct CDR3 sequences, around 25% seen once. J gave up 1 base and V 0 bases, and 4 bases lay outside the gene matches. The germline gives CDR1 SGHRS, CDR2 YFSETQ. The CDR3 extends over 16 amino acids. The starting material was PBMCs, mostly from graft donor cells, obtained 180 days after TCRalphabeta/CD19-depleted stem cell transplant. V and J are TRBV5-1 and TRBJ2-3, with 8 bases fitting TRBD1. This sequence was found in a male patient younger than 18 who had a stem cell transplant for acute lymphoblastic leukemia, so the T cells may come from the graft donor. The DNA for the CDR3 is TGCGCCAGCAGCTTGGTGACAGGGGTGGGCACAGATACGCAGTATTTT. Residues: CASSLVTGVGTDTQYF.